The present entry profiles one T cell receptor beta chain with its context. The antigen is not known. The data were obtained in a study of T cell responses to AZD1222 COVID-19 vaccine. General study points: Most donors were white British, females outnumbered males, and clonal diversity was possibly underestimated.

TCRdb's table, derived via immunoSEQ multiplex PCR, lists solely in-frame clones and lacks some. The sample yields 150,000 to 200,000 clones, over 80% seen once. The germline CDR1 and CDR2 sequences are SNHLY and FYNNEI. V shed 4 bases and J shed 5 bases, with 8 bases lying between them. CDR3 length: 12 residues. The receptor was derived from an adult who received the MenACWY meningococcal vaccine as a control. The starting material was peripheral blood, obtained 28 days after the second dose of the MenACWY control vaccine. The chain recombines TRBV2 with TRBJ1-2; perhaps TRBD1 as D (6 bases). CDR3: CASSGQGYGYTF. The CDR3 DNA reads TGTGCCAGCAGTGGTCAGGGGTATGGCTACACCTTC.